This passage covers 22 T cell receptor beta chains from one sample sequenced in a study of T cells in localized non-small cell lung cancer. TCRdb's copy holds only in-frame clones and misses some; the assay was immunoSEQ multiplex PCR. The sample yields about 33,000 clones, just under 80% seen once. The source was peripheral blood, collected before any cancer treatment. These receptors all stem from a male donor older than 55 with stage III squamous cell lung carcinoma.

The rearrangement uses TRBV7-2 and TRBJ2-3; 7 bases fit TRBD2. This CDR3 spans 16 amino acids. V lost 0 bases to trimming and J lost 2 bases; unmatched junction nucleotides: 5. CDR1 is SGHTA and CDR2 is FQGNSA in the germline V gene. The CDR3 DNA is TGTGCCAGCAGCTTAGCATCTAGCGGAAACACAGATACGCAGTATTTT. Its protein is CASSLASSGNTDTQYF.

The chain links TRBV2 to TRBJ1-4; no firm D call. Germline V gene data show CDR1 as SNHLY and CDR2 as FYNNEI. Trimming took 3 bases from V and 5 from J, leaving 22 bases between them. The CDR3 consists of 18 residues. This CDR3 is CASSDTPGSGVINEKLFF. The CDR3 nucleotides are TGTGCCAGCAGTGATACTCCGGGATCCGGAGTCATAAATGAAAAACTGTTTTTT.

Only one count was recorded for this clone. The rearrangement uses TRBV19 and TRBJ1-2; D ambiguous. The V end was cut by 2 bases, the J end by 3 bases, with 10 bases between. The germline V gene has CDR1 LNHDA and CDR2 SQIVND (reference sequence). This CDR3 is built from 14 residues. The CDR3 nucleotides are TGTGCCAGTAGTATAAACCGAGATGACTATGGCTACACCTTC. Translated: CASSINRDDYGYTF.

V and J are TRBV4-1 and TRBJ2-5, with 9 positions matching TRBD2. From germline, CDR1 is MGHRA and CDR2 YSYEKL. The V gene end was trimmed by 1 base and the J gene end by 5 bases; junction bases not matched to a gene: 11. There are 17 residues in the CDR3. The chain's CDR3 is CASSQGSGGRVVETQYF. CDR3 coding DNA: TGCGCCAGCAGCCAAGGGTCCGGCGGGAGGGTTGTGGAGACCCAGTACTTC.

This clone has only one observation. This chain uses TRBV4-2 with TRBJ2-3; D perhaps matches TRBD2 (6 bases). Per germline, CDR1 LGHNA and CDR2 YNFKEQ. The CDR3 totals 14 residues. V lost 1 base and J lost 3, with 8 bases in between. The CDR3 DNA sequence: TGTGCCAGCAGCCAAGGACTAGTTACAGATACGCAGTATTTT. Translating gives CASSQGLVTDTQYF.

This rearrangement joins TRBV6-5 to TRBJ2-5; D perhaps matches TRBD1 (6 bases). Germline V gene lookup returns CDR1 MNHEY and CDR2 SVGAGI. V dropped 5 bases and J dropped 1 base, with 14 bases sitting between them. The CDR3 consists of 15 residues. CDR3 loop: CASSRTGLTQETQYF. The CDR3 bases are TGTGCCAGCAGTCGAACAGGGCTCACCCAAGAGACCCAGTACTTC.

The CDR3 nucleotides read TGTGCCAGCAGCCTGGTGGAGGTCGGGGAGCTGTTTTTT. Protein product: CASSLVEVGELFF. The chain recombines TRBV5-5 with TRBJ2-2; maybe TRBD2 (5 bases). The CDR3 has 13 residues. V dropped 4 bases and J dropped 7 bases, with 11 bases sitting between them. CDR1 SGHKS and CDR2 YYEKEE come from the germline V gene (reference sequence).

The rearrangement links TRBV6-5 to TRBJ2-5, with D possibly TRBD2 on 6 matching bases. The DNA end lines up better with TRBJ2-7; the J call may be wrong. CDR3 size: 14 residues. CDR1 is MNHEY, CDR2 SVGAGI, per germline. CDR3: CASSYREAGDEQYF. CDR3 DNA: TGTGCCAGCAGTTACAGGGAGGCCGGGGACGAGCAGTACTTC.

The rearrangement links TRBV6-6 to TRBJ1-1; TRBD1 might be the D (5 bases). Germline values: CDR1 MNHNY, CDR2 SVGAGI (reference sequence). V lost 5 bases to trimming and J lost 1 base, with 17 bases between them. There are 16 residues in the CDR3. The CDR3 DNA reads TGTGCCAGCAGTCCCCGGGAGGGGAGTTCGAACACTGAAGCTTTCTTT. As protein: CASSPREGSSNTEAFF.

The gene calls are TRBV18 and TRBJ2-3; D is undetermined. From germline, CDR1 is KGHSH and CDR2 LQKENI. The CDR3 runs to 15 residues. The V end was cut by 0 bases, the J end by 2 bases, with 9 bases between. The CDR3 DNA sequence: TGTGCCAGCTCACCACCGTCGTTGGACACAGATACGCAGTATTTT. This encodes CASSPPSLDTDTQYF.

This rearrangement joins TRBV6-5 to TRBJ2-1, with a possible D match to TRBD1 (6 bases). The CDR3 sequence is 12 residues long. The V end was cut by 6 bases, the J end by 10 bases, with 13 bases between. Germline V gene sequence: CDR1 MNHEY, CDR2 SVGAGI. The CDR3 bases are TGTGCCAGCAGCCAACAGGGCATGGAGCAGTTCTTC. Its translation: CASSQQGMEQFF.

This sequence joins TRBV30 and TRBJ2-3; no firm D call. V was pared by 3 bases and J by 3 bases, with 7 bases between. The CDR3 extends over 12 amino acids. CDR1 is GTSNPN, CDR2 SVGIG, per germline (reference sequence). The DNA of the CDR3 is TGTGCCTGGAGAATACTTACAGATACGCAGTATTTT. Its translation: CAWRILTDTQYF.

The chain carries TRBV7-9 and TRBJ2-7; no clear D. CDR1 and CDR2 from the germline V gene are SEHNR and FQNEAQ (reference sequence). Trimming shortened V by 5 bases and J by 0 bases, and 11 bases separated the two germline ends. There are 14 residues in the CDR3. The CDR3 DNA reads as TGTGCCAGCAGCCGCGGCACCGGCTCCTACGAGCAGTACTTC. This translates into CASSRGTGSYEQYF.

The genes are TRBV7-2 and TRBJ2-5, with 8 bases lining up with TRBD1. Looked up from germline, CDR1 is SGHTA and CDR2 is FQGNSA. CDR3 size: 15 residues. Losses at the gene ends were 0 bases for V and 4 bases for J; bases not matched to a gene: 4. DNA of the CDR3: TGTGCCAGCAGCTTAGCGGGACAGGCGGGAGAGACCCAGTACTTC. Its protein product is CASSLAGQAGETQYF.

The chain couples TRBV6-5 to TRBJ1-2; D is possibly TRBD1 (6 bases). Germline-derived CDR1 and CDR2 are MNHEY and SVGAGI. V shed 6 bases and J shed 7 bases, with 15 bases lying between them. The CDR3 has 13 amino acids. CDR3 bases: TGTGCCAGCAGCCTGAACAGGGAACCTGGCTACACCTTC. Its translation: CASSLNREPGYTF.

The gene calls are TRBV7-8 and TRBJ2-1, with 8 bases identical to TRBD2. CDR3 length: 14 residues. The J segment lost 8 bases and the V segment lost 7 bases, leaving 10 bases of the junction unmatched. Germline CDR1 and CDR2: SGHVS and FQNEAQ. CDR3 region: CASTMGLEVDEQFF. CDR3 coding DNA: TGTGCCAGCACCATGGGACTAGAGGTGGATGAGCAGTTCTTC.

This rearrangement joins TRBV6-6 to TRBJ2-7; no definite D call. CDR1 and CDR2 from the germline V gene are MNHNY and SVGAGI (reference sequence). The V end was cut by 5 bases, the J end by 3 bases, with 5 bases between. The CDR3 sequence is 11 residues long. The CDR3 protein is CASSDNYEQYF. In DNA, the CDR3 is TGTGCCAGCAGTGACAACTACGAGCAGTACTTC.

V usage is TRBV14 and J usage is TRBJ2-2, with a possible D match to TRBD2 (6 bases). Deletions cut 4 bases from V and 2 bases from J, with 11 bases between. Germline CDR1 reads SGHDN; CDR2 reads FVKESK. This CDR3 comprises 15 residues. The CDR3 protein is CASSPWGGNTGELFF. CDR3 DNA: TGTGCCAGCAGCCCCTGGGGAGGTAACACCGGGGAGCTGTTTTTT.

The chain combines TRBV4-3 with TRBJ2-1; 7 bases are a match to TRBD1. Germline loops: CDR1 LGHNA, CDR2 YSLEER. J gave up 8 bases and V 0 bases, and 10 bases lay outside the gene matches. The CDR3 has 16 amino acids. The chain's CDR3 is CASSQEWDSTPYEQFF. The CDR3 coding sequence is TGCGCCAGCAGCCAAGAATGGGACAGCACTCCGTATGAGCAGTTCTTC.

This clone appeared a single time. The junction shows a germline mismatch at one end, possibly a read error. The identical CDR3 is also encoded by other nucleotide sequences in the sample. The CDR3 spells CASSRYRVSNQPQHF. The CDR3 DNA sequence: TGTGCCAGCAGCCGTTACAGGGTTAGCAATCAACCCCAGCATTTT. The chain links TRBV5-6 to TRBJ1-5, with D perhaps TRBD1 (6 bases). Germline loops: CDR1 SGHDT, CDR2 YYEEEE. This CDR3 region has 15 residues.

The chain uses TRBV5-4 and TRBJ1-6; 8 bases fit TRBD1. Unmatched junction bases numbered 8, after V lost 3 bases and J lost 18 bases. CDR1 and CDR2 (germline): SGHNT, YYREEE (reference sequence). The CDR3 runs 12 residues. CDR3 DNA: TGTGCCAGCAGCTCTAACAGGGGGTTTCCCCACTTT. Amino acids: CASSSNRGFPHF.

The rearrangement joins TRBV28 to TRBJ2-7; 9 nucleotides agree with TRBD2. Germline V gene lookup returns CDR1 MDHEN and CDR2 SYDVKM. The CDR3 extends over 17 amino acids. J was trimmed by 4 bases and V by 5 bases; bases with no gene match: 15. CDR3 amino acids: CASSPLAGLRGRYEQYF. CDR3 DNA sequence: TGTGCCAGCAGTCCACTAGCGGGCCTCAGGGGTCGGTACGAGCAGTACTTC.